This T cell receptor (beta chain) was profiled in a study of blood T cell repertoires in COVID-19. For the study at large: The study drew acute and convalescent COVID-19 samples from the United States, Italy and Spain. Sample material is recorded as cDNA or gDNA derived from T cells, B-cell-depleted T cells, or PBMCs.

Original analysis: Using reference gene primer amplification, nucleated cell counts were estimated. The method was immunoSEQ multiplex PCR; TCRdb's version includes in-frame clones alone and lacks a portion of them. V, J and clone size are those of that table, while D and trimming were read from the DNA. The sample comprises 200,000 to 300,000 clones, 70% to 90% of which are singletons, and 1.5% to 2% rests with the top ten. The germline gives CDR1 SGHRS, CDR2 YFSETQ. V lost 4 bases, J lost 13 bases, and 20 bases lay in between. The CDR3 contains 13 residues. Sequencing was done on a sample of peripheral blood. The chain joins TRBV5-1 to TRBJ1-2, with D possibly being TRBD1 (6 bases). This TCR derives from a man younger than 45 with active or convalescent COVID-19. This CDR3 is CASSAQGQVEGTF. In nucleotides, the CDR3 is TGCGCCAGCAGCGCCCAGGGGCAGGTCGAGGGCACCTTC.